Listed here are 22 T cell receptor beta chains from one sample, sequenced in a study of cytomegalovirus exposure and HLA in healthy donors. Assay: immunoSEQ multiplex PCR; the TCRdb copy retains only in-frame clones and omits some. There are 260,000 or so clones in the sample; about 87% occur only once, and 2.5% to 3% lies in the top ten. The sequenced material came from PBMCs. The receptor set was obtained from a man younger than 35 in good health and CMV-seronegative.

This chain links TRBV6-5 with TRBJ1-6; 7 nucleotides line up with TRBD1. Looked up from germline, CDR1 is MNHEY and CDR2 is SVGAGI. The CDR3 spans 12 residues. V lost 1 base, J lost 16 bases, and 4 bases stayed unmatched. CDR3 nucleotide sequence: TGTGCCAGCAGTTACTTTCCGGGACAGCTCCACTTT. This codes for CASSYFPGQLHF.

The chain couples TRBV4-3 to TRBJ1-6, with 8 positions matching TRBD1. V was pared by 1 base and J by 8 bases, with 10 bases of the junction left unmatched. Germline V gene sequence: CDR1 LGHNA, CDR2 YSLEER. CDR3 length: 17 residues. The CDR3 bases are TGCGCCAGCAGCCAAGCAGTCCAACAGGGGGTTCATTCACCCCTCCACTTT. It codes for CASSQAVQQGVHSPLHF.

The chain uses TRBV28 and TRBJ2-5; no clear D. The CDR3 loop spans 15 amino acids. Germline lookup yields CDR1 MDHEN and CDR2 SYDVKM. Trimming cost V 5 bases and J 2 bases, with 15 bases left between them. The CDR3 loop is CASSPLIPLQETQYF. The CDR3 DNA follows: TGTGCCAGCAGTCCATTAATCCCCCTACAAGAGACCCAGTACTTC.

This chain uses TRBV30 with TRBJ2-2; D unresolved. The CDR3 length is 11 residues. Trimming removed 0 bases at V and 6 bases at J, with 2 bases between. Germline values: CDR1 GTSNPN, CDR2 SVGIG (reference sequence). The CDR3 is CAWSVAGELFF. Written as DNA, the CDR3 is TGTGCCTGGAGTGTCGCCGGGGAGCTGTTTTTT.

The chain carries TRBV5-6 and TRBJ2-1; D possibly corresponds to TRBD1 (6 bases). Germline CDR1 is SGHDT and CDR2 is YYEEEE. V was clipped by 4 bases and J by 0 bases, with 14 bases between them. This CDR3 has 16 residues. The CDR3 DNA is TGTGCCAGCAGCCTGCGGACAGCGAGCTCCTACAATGAGCAGTTCTTC. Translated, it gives CASSLRTASSYNEQFF.

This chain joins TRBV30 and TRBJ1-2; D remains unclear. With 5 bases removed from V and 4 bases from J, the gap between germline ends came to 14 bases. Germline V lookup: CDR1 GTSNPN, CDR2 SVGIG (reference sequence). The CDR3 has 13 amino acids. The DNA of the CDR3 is TGTGCCTGGGGGAGGACGGGATTCTATGGCTACACCTTC. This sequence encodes CAWGRTGFYGYTF.

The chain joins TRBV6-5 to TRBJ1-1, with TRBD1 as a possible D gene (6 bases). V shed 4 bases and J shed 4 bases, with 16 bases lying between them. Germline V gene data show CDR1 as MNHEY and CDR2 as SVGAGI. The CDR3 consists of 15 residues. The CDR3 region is CASSFTVGGGTEAFF. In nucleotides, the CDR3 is TGTGCCAGCAGTTTTACGGTTGGGGGCGGCACTGAAGCTTTCTTT.

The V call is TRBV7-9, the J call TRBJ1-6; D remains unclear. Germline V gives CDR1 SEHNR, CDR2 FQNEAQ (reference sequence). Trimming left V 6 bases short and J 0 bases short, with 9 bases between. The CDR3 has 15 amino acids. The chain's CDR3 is CASSPSSSYNSPLHF. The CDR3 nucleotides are TGTGCCAGCAGTCCGTCGAGCTCCTATAATTCACCCCTCCACTTT.

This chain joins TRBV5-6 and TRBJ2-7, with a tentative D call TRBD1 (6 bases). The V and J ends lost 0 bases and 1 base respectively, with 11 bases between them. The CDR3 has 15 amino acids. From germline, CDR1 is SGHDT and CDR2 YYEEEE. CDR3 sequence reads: CASSLGPTGSYEQYF. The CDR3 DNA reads TGTGCCAGCAGCTTGGGCCCAACAGGGTCCTACGAGCAGTACTTC.

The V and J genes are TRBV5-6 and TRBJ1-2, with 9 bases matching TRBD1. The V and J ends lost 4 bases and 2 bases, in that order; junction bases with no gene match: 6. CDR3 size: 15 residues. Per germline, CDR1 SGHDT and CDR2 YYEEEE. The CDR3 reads CASSPVGTGNYGYTF. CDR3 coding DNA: TGTGCCAGCAGCCCGGTCGGGACAGGGAACTATGGCTACACCTTC.

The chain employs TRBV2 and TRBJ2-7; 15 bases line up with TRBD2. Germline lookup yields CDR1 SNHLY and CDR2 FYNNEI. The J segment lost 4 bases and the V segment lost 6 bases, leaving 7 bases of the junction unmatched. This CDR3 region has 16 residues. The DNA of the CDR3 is TGTGCCAGCAGAGCTCCTGGACTAGCGGGAGGGTACGAGCAGTACTTC. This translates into CASRAPGLAGGYEQYF.

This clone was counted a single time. CDR3 bases: TGTGCCAGTAGTGAGGCTTACAATGAGCAGTTCTTC. Amino acid sequence: CASSEAYNEQFF. The chain couples TRBV19 to TRBJ2-1, with D hard to call. Germline loops: CDR1 LNHDA, CDR2 SQIVND (reference sequence). This CDR3 is 12 amino acids long. V gave up 5 bases and J gave up 4 bases, with 6 bases separating them.

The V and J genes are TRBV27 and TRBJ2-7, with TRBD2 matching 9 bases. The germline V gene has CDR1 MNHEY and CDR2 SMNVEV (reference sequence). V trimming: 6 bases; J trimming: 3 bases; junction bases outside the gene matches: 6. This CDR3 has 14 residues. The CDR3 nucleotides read TGTGCCAGCAGCCAGCGGGGGGTCCTCTACGAGCAGTACTTC. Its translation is CASSQRGVLYEQYF.

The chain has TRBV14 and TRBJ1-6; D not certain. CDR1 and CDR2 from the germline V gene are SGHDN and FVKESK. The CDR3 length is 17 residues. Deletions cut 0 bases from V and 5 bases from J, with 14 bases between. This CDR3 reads CASSQDLVRPDNSPLHF. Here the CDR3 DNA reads TGTGCCAGCAGCCAAGATCTGGTCAGGCCCGATAATTCACCCCTCCACTTT.

The DNA for the CDR3 is TGCGCCAGCAGCTCCCAGAACACCGGGGAGCTGTTTTTT. Amino acids: CASSSQNTGELFF. This chain connects TRBV5-1 to TRBJ2-2, with D unresolved. The V gene's germline CDR1 is SGHRS and CDR2 YFSETQ. This CDR3 is built from 13 residues. The germline V and J ends were trimmed by 3 bases and 1 base, with 4 bases remaining between them. The variable domain in full, completed from reference TRBV5-1 and TRBJ2-2, reads KAGVTQTPRYLIKTRGQQVTLSCSPISGHRSVSWYQQTPGQGLQFLFEYFSETQRNKGNFPGRFSGRQFSNSRSEMNVSTLELGDSALYLCASSSQNTGELFFGEGSRLTVL.

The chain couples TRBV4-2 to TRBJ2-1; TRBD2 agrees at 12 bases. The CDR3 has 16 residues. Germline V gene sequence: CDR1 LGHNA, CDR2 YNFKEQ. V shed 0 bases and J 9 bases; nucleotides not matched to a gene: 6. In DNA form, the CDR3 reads TGTGCCAGCAGCCAAGATCTAGCGGGAGGGGTTAGTGAGCAGTTCTTC. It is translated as CASSQDLAGGVSEQFF.

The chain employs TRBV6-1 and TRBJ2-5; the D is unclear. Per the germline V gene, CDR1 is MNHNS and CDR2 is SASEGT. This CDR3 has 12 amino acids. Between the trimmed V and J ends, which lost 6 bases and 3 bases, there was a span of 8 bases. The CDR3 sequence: CASRNTKETQYF. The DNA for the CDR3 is TGTGCCAGCAGAAACACGAAAGAGACCCAGTACTTC.

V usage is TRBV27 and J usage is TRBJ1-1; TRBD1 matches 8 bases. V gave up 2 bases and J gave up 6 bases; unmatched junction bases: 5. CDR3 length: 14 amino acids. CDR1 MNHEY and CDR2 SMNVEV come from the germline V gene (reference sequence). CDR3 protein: CASSLESRGPEAFF. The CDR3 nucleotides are TGTGCCAGCAGTTTAGAGTCCAGGGGGCCTGAAGCTTTCTTT.

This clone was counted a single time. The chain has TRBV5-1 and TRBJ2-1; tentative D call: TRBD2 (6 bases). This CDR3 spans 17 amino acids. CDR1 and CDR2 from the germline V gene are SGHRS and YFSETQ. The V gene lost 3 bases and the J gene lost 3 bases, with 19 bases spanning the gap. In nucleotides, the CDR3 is TGCGCCAGCAGCTCACTTGGGGGGAACAGGAACTACAATGAGCAGTTCTTC. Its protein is CASSSLGGNRNYNEQFF.

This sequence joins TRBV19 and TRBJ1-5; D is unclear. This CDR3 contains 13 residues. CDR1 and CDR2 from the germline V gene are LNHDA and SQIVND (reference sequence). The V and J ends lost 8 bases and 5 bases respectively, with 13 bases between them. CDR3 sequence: CASLAGFYQPQHF. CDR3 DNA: TGTGCCAGTCTTGCGGGGTTTTATCAGCCCCAGCATTTT.

CDR3 nucleotides: TGTGCCTGGAGTCGGGGTTACGAGCAGTACTTC. Protein product: CAWSRGYEQYF. The J gene is TRBJ2-7, the V gene TRBV30; D is possibly TRBD2 (5 bases). There are 11 residues in the CDR3. Trimming shortened V by 2 bases and J by 4 bases, and 6 bases separated the two germline ends. Germline assignment: CDR1 GTSNPN and CDR2 SVGIG (reference sequence).

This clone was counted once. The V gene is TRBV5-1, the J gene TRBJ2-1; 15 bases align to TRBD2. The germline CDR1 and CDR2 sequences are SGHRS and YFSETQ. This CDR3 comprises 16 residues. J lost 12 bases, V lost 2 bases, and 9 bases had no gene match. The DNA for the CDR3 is TGCGCCAGCAGCTTAGTCGGACTAGCGGGGGGGCCTGGGCAGTTCTTC. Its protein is CASSLVGLAGGPGQFF.